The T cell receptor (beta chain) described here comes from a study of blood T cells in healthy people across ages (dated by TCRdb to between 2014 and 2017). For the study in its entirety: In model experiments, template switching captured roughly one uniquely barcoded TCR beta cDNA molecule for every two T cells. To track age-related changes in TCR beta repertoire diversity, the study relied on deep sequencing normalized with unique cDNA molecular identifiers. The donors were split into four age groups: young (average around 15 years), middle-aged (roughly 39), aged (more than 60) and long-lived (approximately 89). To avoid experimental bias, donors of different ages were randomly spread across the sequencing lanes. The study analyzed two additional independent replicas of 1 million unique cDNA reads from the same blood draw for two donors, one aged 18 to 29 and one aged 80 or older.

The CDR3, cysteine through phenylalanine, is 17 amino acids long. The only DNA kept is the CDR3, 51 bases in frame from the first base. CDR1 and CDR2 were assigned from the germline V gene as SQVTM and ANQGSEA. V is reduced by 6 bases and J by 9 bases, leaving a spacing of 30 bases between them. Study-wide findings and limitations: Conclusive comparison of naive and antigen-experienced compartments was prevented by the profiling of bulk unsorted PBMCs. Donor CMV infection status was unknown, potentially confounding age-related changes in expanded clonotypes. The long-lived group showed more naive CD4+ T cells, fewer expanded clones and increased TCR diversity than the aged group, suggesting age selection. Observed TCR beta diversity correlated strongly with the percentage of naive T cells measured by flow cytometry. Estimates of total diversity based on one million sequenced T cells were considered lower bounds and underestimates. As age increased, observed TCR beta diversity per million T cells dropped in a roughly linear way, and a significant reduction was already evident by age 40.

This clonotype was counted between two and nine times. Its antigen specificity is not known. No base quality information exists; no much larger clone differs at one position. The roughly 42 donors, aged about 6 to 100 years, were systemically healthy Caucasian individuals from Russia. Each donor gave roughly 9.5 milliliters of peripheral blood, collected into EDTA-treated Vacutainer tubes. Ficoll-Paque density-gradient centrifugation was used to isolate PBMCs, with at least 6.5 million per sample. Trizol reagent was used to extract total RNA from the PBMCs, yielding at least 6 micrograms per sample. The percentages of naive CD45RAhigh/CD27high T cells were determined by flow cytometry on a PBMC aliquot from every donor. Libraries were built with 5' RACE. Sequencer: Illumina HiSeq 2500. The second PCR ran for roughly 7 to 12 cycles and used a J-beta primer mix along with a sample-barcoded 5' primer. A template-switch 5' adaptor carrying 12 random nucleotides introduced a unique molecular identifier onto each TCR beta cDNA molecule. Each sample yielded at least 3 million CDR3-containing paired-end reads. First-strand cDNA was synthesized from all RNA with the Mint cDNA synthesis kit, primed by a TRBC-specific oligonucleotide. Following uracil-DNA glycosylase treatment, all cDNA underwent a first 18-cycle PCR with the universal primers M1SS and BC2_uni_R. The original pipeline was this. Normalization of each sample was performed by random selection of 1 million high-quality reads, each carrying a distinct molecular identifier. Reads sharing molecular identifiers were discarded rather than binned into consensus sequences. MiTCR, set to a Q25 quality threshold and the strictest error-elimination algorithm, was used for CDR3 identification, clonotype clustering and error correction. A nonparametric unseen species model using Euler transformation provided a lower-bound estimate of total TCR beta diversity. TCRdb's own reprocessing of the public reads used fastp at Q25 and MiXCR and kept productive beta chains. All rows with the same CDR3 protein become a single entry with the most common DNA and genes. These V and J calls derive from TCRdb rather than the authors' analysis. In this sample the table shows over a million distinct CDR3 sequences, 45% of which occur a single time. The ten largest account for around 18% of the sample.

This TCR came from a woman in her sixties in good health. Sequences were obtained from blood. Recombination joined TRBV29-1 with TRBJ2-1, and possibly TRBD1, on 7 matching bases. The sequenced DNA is TGCAGCGTCCTCGGACAGGCGATTCTCGAGGCGGGAATTGAGCAGTTCTTC. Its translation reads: CSVLGQAILEAGIEQFF.